This entry concerns a single T cell receptor beta chain. Its antigen is not identified. Here immunoSEQ multiplex PCR was the method, and the copy in TCRdb shows in-frame clones only, minus some. The sample includes about 80,000 clones, 85% to 95% seen only once; the top ten take 4% to 5%. The data derive from a study of OX40 agonist ivuxolimab in advanced cancers. Whole-study context: Of mixed ages from roughly 23 to 80 and averaging roughly 66 years, the group was about 80% male.

General observations from the study: A proportion of nonresponders additionally exhibited low normalized T-cell clonal expansion. Partial responders treated at 0.1-3.0 mg/kg exhibited clonal expansion among the lowest measured. Within 6 weeks, CD4+ and CD8+ blood T cells expanded clonally at 0.1 to 3.0 mg/kg.

Germline V gives CDR1 SGHNT, CDR2 YYREEE (reference sequence). Trimming took off 0 bases at V and 0 bases at J, with 16 bases between the two ends. The CDR3 runs 17 residues. The sample was CD4+ or CD8+ T cells sorted from blood, taken in a trial of the OX40 agonist ivuxolimab. This clonotype was sampled from an adult with an advanced solid tumor such as melanoma, head and neck, liver or kidney cancer. The rearrangement joins TRBV5-4 to TRBJ2-7; no definite D call. In DNA, the CDR3 is TGTGCCAGCAGCTTGGGGGTTACAGCCGGCAACTCCTACGAGCAGTACTTC. It translates to CASSLGVTAGNSYEQYF.